These T cell receptor beta chains were read from a single sample in a study of shared clonotypes between healthy human individuals. The protocol was immunoSEQ multiplex PCR, while the TCRdb copy is restricted to in-frame clones and leaves out a portion. The sample lists 2 million to 2.5 million clones; just under 95% were seen once. Sequencing was performed on naive CD4+ T cells from PBMCs. Source of these receptors: a man aged 18 to 35 in good health. Some clones in this sample may be carry-over from other donors' samples. The CDR3 runs from the conserved cysteine through the conserved F or W. The order of the fields is V gene, CDR3 protein.

v_gene: TRBV7-9
CDR3aa: CASSLHGETTDTQYF

v_gene: TRBV5-1
CDR3aa: CASSLSTTSGNTIYF

v_gene: TRBV5-1
CDR3aa: CASTVGTPQGTQYF

v_gene: TRBV28
CDR3aa: CASSQPQGRRTEAFF

v_gene: TRBV28
CDR3aa: CASTPGGGNQPQHF

v_gene: TRBV6-5
CDR3aa: CASSSPGADTQYF

v_gene: TRBV7-8
CDR3aa: CASSLSGGTSYEQYF

v_gene: TRBV5-1
CDR3aa: CASSPTSATYNEQFF

v_gene: TRBV5-1
CDR3aa: CASSLGSLRQGGIGPTDTQYF

v_gene: TRBV28
CDR3aa: CASSSLAGGPIYAQFF

v_gene: TRBV6-6
CDR3aa: CASGYEYHEQYF

v_gene: TRBV10-1
CDR3aa: CASSQGLTTEAFF

v_gene: TRBV5-4
CDR3aa: CASSFTSSTDTQYF

v_gene: TRBV6-1
CDR3aa: CASSDGISGSRQFF

v_gene: TRBV28
CDR3aa: CASSLGGGSGELFF

v_gene: TRBV5-1
CDR3aa: CASSPTSGNGADTQYF

v_gene: TRBV7-3
CDR3aa: CASSLIHHQPQHF

v_gene: TRBV2
CDR3aa: CANRYTGVGANVLTF

v_gene: TRBV21-1
CDR3aa: CASSTPTGSYEQYF

v_gene: TRBV19
CDR3aa: CASSIIAGTSYEQYF

v_gene: TRBV19
CDR3aa: CASSGPRTLYGYTF

v_gene: TRBV25-1
CDR3aa: CASSEGGLAASYNEQFF

v_gene: TRBV5-1
CDR3aa: CASSLGIKNTEAFF

v_gene: TRBV9
CDR3aa: CASSAVAGFKNEQFF

v_gene: TRBV7-2
CDR3aa: CASSLNSNQPQHF

v_gene: TRBV2
CDR3aa: CASSGGATRFTGELFF

v_gene: TRBV9
CDR3aa: CASSAGTSGRIGTGELFF

v_gene: TRBV28
CDR3aa: CASSPTVNYGYTF

v_gene: TRBV11-2
CDR3aa: CASSLVATATDTQYF

v_gene: TRBV29-1
CDR3aa: CSVRAGQSGNTEAFF

v_gene: TRBV30
CDR3aa: CAWSALGRRLEQFF

v_gene: TRBV6-5
CDR3aa: CASSYSSQGAYGYTF

v_gene: TRBV14
CDR3aa: CASSPLSGRRQDEQFF

v_gene: TRBV14
CDR3aa: CASSNSGELFF

v_gene: TRBV5-5
CDR3aa: CASSVDRGQYEQYF

v_gene: TRBV5-1
CDR3aa: CASTPGGAGGGETQYF

v_gene: TRBV7-9
CDR3aa: CASSARAGQVIEQYF

v_gene: TRBV4-1
CDR3aa: CASSQGYRENYGYTF

v_gene: TRBV11-3
CDR3aa: CASSLDPIFGQGDAYNEQFF

v_gene: TRBV2
CDR3aa: CASSELLAYTDTQYF

v_gene: TRBV4-2
CDR3aa: CASSQDHRDTQYF

v_gene: TRBV11-2
CDR3aa: CASSLVGGRAFQETQYF

v_gene: TRBV5-4
CDR3aa: CASSLVRPGGGYEQYF

v_gene: TRBV5-1
CDR3aa: CASSWGTADNQPQHF

v_gene: TRBV6-6
CDR3aa: CASRPRRGNQPQHF

v_gene: TRBV4-1
CDR3aa: CASRPTTTGIVYEQYF

v_gene: TRBV28
CDR3aa: CASSLGSVGSEEQYF

v_gene: TRBV19
CDR3aa: CASSPNSGTAYEQYF

v_gene: TRBV19
CDR3aa: CASLKQGTGELFF

v_gene: TRBV9
CDR3aa: CASSGGTQVWETQYF

v_gene: TRBV25-1
CDR3aa: CASSVEQRGNTEAFF

v_gene: TRBV9
CDR3aa: CASSVDGGRGNEQFF

v_gene: TRBV5-4
CDR3aa: CASSWKLAGGPTDTQYF

v_gene: TRBV28
CDR3aa: CASSLRGAGTEAFF